Listed below are T cell receptor beta chains from one sample, sequenced in a study of T cell responses to AZD1222 COVID-19 vaccine. Method: immunoSEQ multiplex PCR; TCRdb's copy keeps in-frame clones and lacks some. The top ten clones hold 25% of a sample with 70,000 or so clones, over 80% of them seen once. The sequencing here drew on peripheral blood, taken 28 days after the second AZD1222 dose. These receptors were obtained from an adult who received the AZD1222 COVID-19 vaccine. CDR3s include the opening cysteine and the closing phenylalanine or tryptophan. Each record gives: D gene, clone size, J gene, V gene, CDR3 protein, CDR3 DNA. D genes are given only for firm matches. A row's size may be missing; if present it is once, few, many or a size class.

>NA|NA|TRBJ1-2|TRBV3-1/TRBV3-2
CASSSQDSFYGYTF
TGTGCCAGCAGCAGCCAGGACAGCTTCTATGGCTACACCTTC
>NA|NA|TRBJ2-6|TRBV6-2/TRBV6-3
CASSRPVGAGANVLTF
TGTGCCAGCAGCCGTCCCGTGGGCGCTGGGGCCAACGTCCTGACTTTC
>NA|NA|TRBJ1-4|TRBV6-5
CASSYRTEGYEKLFF
TGTGCCAGCAGTTATAGGACCGAGGGGTATGAAAAACTGTTTTTT
>NA|NA|TRBJ1-1|TRBV19
CASSMPGMNTEAFF
TGTGCCAGTAGTATGCCAGGGATGAACACTGAAGCTTTCTTT
>NA|NA|TRBJ2-1|TRBV30
CAWSEAREQFF
TGTGCCTGGAGTGAGGCCCGGGAGCAGTTCTTC
>NA|NA|TRBJ1-1|TRBV18
CASSPPGQSGETTEAFF
TGTGCCAGCTCACCACCGGGGCAGTCGGGGGAGACGACTGAAGCTTTCTTT
>NA|NA|TRBJ1-1|TRBV7-2
CASSLSPTRGTEAFF
TGTGCCAGCAGCTTATCCCCGACAAGGGGCACTGAAGCTTTCTTT
>NA|NA|TRBJ2-5|TRBV7-9
CASSFHGGQETQYF
TGTGCCAGCAGCTTTCACGGGGGTCAAGAGACCCAGTACTTC
>NA|few|TRBJ2-7|TRBV10-3
CAIKDNTGYEQYF
TGTGCCATCAAGGACAACACCGGGTACGAGCAGTACTTC
>NA|NA|TRBJ1-2|TRBV6-5
CATGRESYTF
TGTGCCACCGGGCGGGAGAGCTACACCTTC
>TRBD1|NA|TRBJ1-6|TRBV5-1
CASSPAGTGGSPLHF
TGCGCCAGCAGTCCCGCCGGGACAGGGGGTTCACCCCTCCACTTT
>NA|NA|TRBJ2-5|TRBV18
CASSRARLETQYF
TGTGCCAGCTCGCGGGCTAGGTTGGAGACCCAGTACTTC
>TRBD2|NA|TRBJ2-7|TRBV30
CAWSLGTSSYEQYF
TGTGCCTGGAGTTTGGGGACTAGCAGTTACGAGCAGTACTTC
>TRBD1|once|TRBJ1-2|TRBV5-1
CASSLATGGWDGYTF
TGCGCCAGCAGCTTGGCCACAGGGGGATGGGATGGCTACACCTTC